Following are 16 T cell receptor beta chains from one sample sequenced in a study of T cell responses to AZD1222 COVID-19 vaccine. The data were produced by immunoSEQ multiplex PCR, yet TCRdb's version contains in-frame clones alone and is incomplete. The table has more than 95,000 clones, 86% seen once. This specimen consisted of peripheral blood, obtained 28 days after the second dose of the MenACWY control vaccine. All receptors come from an adult who received the MenACWY meningococcal vaccine as a control.

In its sample, this clone was seen once. V gene TRBV4-2 combines with J gene TRBJ1-6; the match to TRBD1 covers 7 bases. The CDR3 is 18 residues long. Trimming at V came to 2 bases and at J to 2 bases, leaving 9 bases not matched to a gene. Germline-derived CDR1 and CDR2 are LGHNA and YNFKEQ. CDR3 coding DNA: TGTGCCAGCAGCCAAAACTCCAGGGGGGGCGCCTATAATTCACCCCTCCACTTT. Its protein is CASSQNSRGGAYNSPLHF.

The genes are TRBV27 and TRBJ2-7, with TRBD1 matching 10 bases. This CDR3 is built from 17 residues. Germline CDR1 reads MNHEY; CDR2 reads SMNVEV (reference sequence). The ends lost 3 bases at V and 7 bases at J; junction bases unmatched: 15. CDR3 DNA: TGTGCCAGCAGTTTGTCCTCGGGGGACAGGGGTTCGTGGGAGCAGTACTTC. This gives the protein CASSLSSGDRGSWEQYF.

The gene calls are TRBV5-1 and TRBJ2-2, with a weak D call TRBD1 (5 bases). Trimming left V 2 bases short and J 7 bases short, with 15 bases between. The CDR3 totals 15 residues. Germline V CDR1 and CDR2: SGHRS, YFSETQ. CDR3 loop: CASSLPAGKGGELFF. The CDR3, as DNA: TGCGCCAGCAGCTTACCCGCAGGGAAGGGCGGGGAGCTGTTTTTT.

CDR3 in amino acids: CASSSSGANVLTF. The CDR3 DNA sequence: TGTGCCAGCAGCTCCTCTGGGGCCAACGTCCTGACTTTC. V gene TRBV7-3 combines with J gene TRBJ2-6; D remains unclear. The CDR3 consists of 13 residues. Per the germline V gene, CDR1 is SGHTA and CDR2 is FQGTGA. V lost 4 bases to trimming and J lost 0 bases, with 1 base between them.

This chain connects TRBV7-9 to TRBJ1-1, with a possible D match to TRBD1 (6 bases). The germline V and J ends were trimmed by 5 bases and 1 base, with 17 bases remaining between them. There are 16 residues in the CDR3. Germline V gene lookup returns CDR1 SEHNR and CDR2 FQNEAQ (reference sequence). Written as DNA, the CDR3 is TGTGCCAGCAGCGGACCAGATGGGGGACAGAACACTGAAGCTTTCTTT. Translation: CASSGPDGGQNTEAFF.

The V call is TRBV18, the J call TRBJ1-5; D gene unclear. Per germline, CDR1 KGHSH and CDR2 LQKENI. V shed 3 bases and J shed 8 bases, with 14 bases lying between them. This CDR3 spans 14 amino acids. DNA of the CDR3: TGTGCCAGCTCACCGGCCCTATTCACGGAGCCCCAGCATTTT. Its translation is CASSPALFTEPQHF.

The rearrangement joins TRBV28 to TRBJ2-7; D tentatively reads TRBD1 or TRBD2 (5 bases each). The germline CDR1 and CDR2 sequences are MDHEN and SYDVKM. Trimming took 10 bases from V and 1 from J, leaving 14 bases between them. CDR3 length: 13 residues. DNA for the CDR3: TGTGCCACTAGTGGGGGAACTTCCTACGAGCAGTACTTC. Translation: CATSGGTSYEQYF.

V is TRBV19 and J is TRBJ2-2; D is possibly TRBD2 (6 bases). V dropped 3 bases and J dropped 3 bases, with 17 bases sitting between them. The germline gives CDR1 LNHDA, CDR2 SQIVND (reference sequence). This CDR3 has 17 residues. The CDR3 protein is CASSITAGGWDTGELFF. CDR3 coding DNA: TGTGCCAGTAGTATCACCGCCGGGGGTTGGGACACCGGGGAGCTGTTTTTT.

As DNA, the CDR3 is TGTGCCAGCAGTTTTGTGGGGGGCGCATCAGATACGCAGTATTTT. Protein sequence: CASSFVGGASDTQYF. This sequence joins TRBV28 and TRBJ2-3; D might be TRBD1 or TRBD2, each matching 6 bases. V dropped 3 bases and J dropped 4 bases, with 14 bases sitting between them. The CDR3 length is 15 residues. The germline gives CDR1 MDHEN, CDR2 SYDVKM.

The chain links TRBV29-1 to TRBJ2-7; the D gene is possibly TRBD1 (5 bases). V lost 7 bases and J lost 0, with 13 bases in between. Germline CDR1 reads SQVTM; CDR2 reads ANQGSEA. This CDR3 is built from 13 residues. In DNA, the CDR3 is TGCAGCGCAACTGGACAAAACTCCTACGAGCAGTACTTC. Translation gives CSATGQNSYEQYF.

This clone was found once. The chain employs TRBV18 and TRBJ1-6; D might be TRBD1 (6 bases). Germline V CDR1 and CDR2: KGHSH, LQKENI. CDR3 length: 14 residues. V was shortened by 4 bases and J by 10 bases, with 14 bases between the two germline ends. CDR3 protein: CASSQQGWGSPLHF. DNA of the CDR3: TGTGCCAGCTCACAACAGGGTTGGGGCTCACCCCTCCACTTT.

The rearrangement links TRBV20-1 to TRBJ2-7, with D perhaps matching TRBD1 (6 bases). This CDR3 has 13 residues. V lost 3 bases and J 1 base, leaving 10 bases between the germline ends. Germline CDR1 reads DFQATT; CDR2 reads SNEGSKA (reference sequence). The CDR3 coding sequence is TGCAGTGCTAGTGGACAGCTATCCTACGAGCAGTACTTC. Its protein product is CSASGQLSYEQYF.

The chain uses TRBV24-1 and TRBJ2-3, with 10 bases lining up with TRBD1. CDR1 is KGHDR and CDR2 is SFDVKD in the germline V gene. After removal of 1 base from V and 4 bases from J, the junction contained 4 bases not matched to a gene. The CDR3 runs to 16 residues. CDR3 in amino acids: CATSDFSGTGADTQYF. In DNA form, the CDR3 reads TGTGCCACCAGTGATTTTTCGGGGACAGGGGCAGATACGCAGTATTTT.

The V gene is TRBV5-1, the J gene TRBJ1-1, with 11 bases aligning to TRBD1. With V trimmed by 2 bases and J by 5 bases, 8 bases remained unmatched. Per the germline V gene, CDR1 is SGHRS and CDR2 is YFSETQ. The CDR3 length is 16 residues. The DNA for the CDR3 is TGCGCCAGCAGCTTAATCGGACAGGGGGCGGGAACTGAAGCTTTCTTT. Translating it yields CASSLIGQGAGTEAFF.

This chain links TRBV28 with TRBJ1-5, with unresolved D. Germline assignment: CDR1 MDHEN and CDR2 SYDVKM. CDR3 length equals 13 residues. The V gene lost 6 bases and the J gene lost 1 base, with 7 bases spanning the gap. The CDR3 region is CASRTTSNQPQHF. The DNA for the CDR3 is TGTGCCAGCAGGACAACCAGCAATCAGCCCCAGCATTTT.

This chain links TRBV7-2 with TRBJ2-7; D is undetermined. CDR3 length equals 13 residues. Germline loops: CDR1 SGHTA, CDR2 FQGNSA. Trimming stripped 5 bases from V and 4 bases from J, with 12 bases between. The CDR3 nucleotides read TGTGCCAGCAGCCTCCGCGAGCTATACGAGCAGTACTTC. Translation: CASSLRELYEQYF.